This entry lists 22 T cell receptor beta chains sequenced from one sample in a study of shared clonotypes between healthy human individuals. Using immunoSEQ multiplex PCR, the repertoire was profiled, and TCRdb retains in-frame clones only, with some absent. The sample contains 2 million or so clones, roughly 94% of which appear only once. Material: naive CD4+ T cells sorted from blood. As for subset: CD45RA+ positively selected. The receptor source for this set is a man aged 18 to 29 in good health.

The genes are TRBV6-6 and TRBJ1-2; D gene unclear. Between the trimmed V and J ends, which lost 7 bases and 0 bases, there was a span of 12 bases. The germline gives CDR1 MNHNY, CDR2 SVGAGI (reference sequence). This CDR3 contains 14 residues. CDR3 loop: CASMGREPNYGYTF. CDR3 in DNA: TGTGCCAGCATGGGCAGAGAGCCTAACTATGGCTACACCTTC.

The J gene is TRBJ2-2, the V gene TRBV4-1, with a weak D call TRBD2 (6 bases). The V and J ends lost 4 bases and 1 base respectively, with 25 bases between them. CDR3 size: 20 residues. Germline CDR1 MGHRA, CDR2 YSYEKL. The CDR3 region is CASSPGRGLSPTENTGELFF. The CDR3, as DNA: TGCGCCAGCAGCCCCGGGAGAGGACTAAGCCCGACCGAGAACACCGGGGAGCTGTTTTTT.

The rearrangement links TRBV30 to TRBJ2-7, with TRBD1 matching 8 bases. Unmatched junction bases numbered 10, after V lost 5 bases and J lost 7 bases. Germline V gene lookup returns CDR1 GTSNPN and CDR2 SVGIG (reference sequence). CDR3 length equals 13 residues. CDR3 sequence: CAWAKDRDEEQYF. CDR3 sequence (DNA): TGTGCCTGGGCGAAGGACAGGGATGAGGAGCAGTACTTC.

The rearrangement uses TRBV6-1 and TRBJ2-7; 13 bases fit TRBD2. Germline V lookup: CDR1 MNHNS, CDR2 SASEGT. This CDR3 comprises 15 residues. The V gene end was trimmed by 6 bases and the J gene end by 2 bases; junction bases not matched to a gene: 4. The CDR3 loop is CASRGTSGVTYEQYF. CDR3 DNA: TGTGCCAGCAGAGGGACTAGCGGGGTTACCTACGAGCAGTACTTC.

The CDR3 here is CASSGYGTDIEKLFF. In DNA, the CDR3 is TGTGCCAGCAGCGGTTATGGGACCGATATTGAAAAACTGTTTTTT. This chain uses TRBV7-9 with TRBJ1-4; D might be TRBD1 (5 bases). The length of the CDR3 is 15 residues. Deletions cut 5 bases from V and 7 bases from J, with 17 bases between. The V gene's germline CDR1 is SEHNR and CDR2 FQNEAQ (reference sequence).

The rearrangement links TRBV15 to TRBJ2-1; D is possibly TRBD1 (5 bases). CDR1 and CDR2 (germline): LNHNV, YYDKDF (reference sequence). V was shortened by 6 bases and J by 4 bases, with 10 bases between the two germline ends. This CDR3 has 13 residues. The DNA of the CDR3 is TGTGCCACCAGGGGGCCTCTATACAATGAGCAGTTCTTC. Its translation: CATRGPLYNEQFF.

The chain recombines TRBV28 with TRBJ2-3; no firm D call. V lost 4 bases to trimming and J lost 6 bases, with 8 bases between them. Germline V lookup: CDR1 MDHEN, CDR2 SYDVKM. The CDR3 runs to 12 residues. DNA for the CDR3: TGTGCCAGCAGTTCTTTTCCGGATACGCAGTATTTT. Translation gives CASSSFPDTQYF.

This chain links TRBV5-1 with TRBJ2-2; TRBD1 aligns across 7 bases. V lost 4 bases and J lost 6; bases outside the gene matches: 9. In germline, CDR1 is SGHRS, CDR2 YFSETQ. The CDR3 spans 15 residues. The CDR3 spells CASSLTGDRSGELFF. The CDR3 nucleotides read TGCGCCAGCAGCCTTACAGGGGATAGGTCCGGGGAGCTGTTTTTT.

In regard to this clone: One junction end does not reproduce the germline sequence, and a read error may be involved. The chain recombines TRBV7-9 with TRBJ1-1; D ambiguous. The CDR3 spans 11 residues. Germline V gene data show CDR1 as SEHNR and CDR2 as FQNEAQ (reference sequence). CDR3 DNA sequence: TGTGCCAGCAGCGCCTACACCGAAGCTTTCTTT. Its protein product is CASSAYTEAFF. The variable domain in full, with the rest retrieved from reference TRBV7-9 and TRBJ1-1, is DTGVSQNPRHKITKRGQNVTFRCDPISEHNRLYWYRQTLGQGPEFLTYFQNEAQLEKSRLLSDRFSAERPKGSFSTLEIQRTEQGDSAMYLCASSAYTEAFFGQGTRLTVV.

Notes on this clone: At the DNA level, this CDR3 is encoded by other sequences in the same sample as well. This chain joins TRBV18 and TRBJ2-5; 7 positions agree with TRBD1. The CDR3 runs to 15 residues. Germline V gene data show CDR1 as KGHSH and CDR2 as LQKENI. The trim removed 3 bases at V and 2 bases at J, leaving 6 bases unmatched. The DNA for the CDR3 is TGTGCCAGCTCACCCCTACAGGGGAATCAAGAGACCCAGTACTTC. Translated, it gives CASSPLQGNQETQYF.

The DNA for the CDR3 is TGTGCCAGCAGTTACTCTGCCCAGGGGCTGCCTGAGCAGTTCTTC. Protein: CASSYSAQGLPEQFF. This chain joins TRBV6-6 and TRBJ2-1; the D gene is possibly TRBD1 (6 bases). Germline-derived CDR1 and CDR2 are MNHNY and SVGAGI (reference sequence). Trimming took 0 bases from V and 9 from J, leaving 15 bases between them. This CDR3 spans 15 amino acids.

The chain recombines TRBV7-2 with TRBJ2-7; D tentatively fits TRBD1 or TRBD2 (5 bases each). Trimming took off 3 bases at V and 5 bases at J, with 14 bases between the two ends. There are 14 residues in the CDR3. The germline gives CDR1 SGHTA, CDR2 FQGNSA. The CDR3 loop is CASSFGAGWNEQYF. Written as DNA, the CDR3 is TGTGCCAGCAGCTTTGGGGCGGGCTGGAACGAGCAGTACTTC.

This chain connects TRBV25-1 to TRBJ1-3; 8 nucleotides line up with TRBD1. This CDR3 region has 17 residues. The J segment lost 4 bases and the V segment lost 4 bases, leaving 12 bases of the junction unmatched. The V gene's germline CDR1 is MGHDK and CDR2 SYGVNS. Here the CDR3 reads CASSGTGNGKVGNTIYF. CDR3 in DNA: TGTGCCAGCAGTGGGACAGGGAACGGGAAGGTCGGAAACACCATATATTTT.

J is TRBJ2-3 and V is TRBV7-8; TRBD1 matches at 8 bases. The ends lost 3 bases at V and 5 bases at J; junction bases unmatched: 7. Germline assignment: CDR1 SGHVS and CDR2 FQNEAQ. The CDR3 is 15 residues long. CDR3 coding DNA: TGTGCCAGCAGCTTCTCAGGGGGCGAGGTAGATACGCAGTATTTT. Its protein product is CASSFSGGEVDTQYF.

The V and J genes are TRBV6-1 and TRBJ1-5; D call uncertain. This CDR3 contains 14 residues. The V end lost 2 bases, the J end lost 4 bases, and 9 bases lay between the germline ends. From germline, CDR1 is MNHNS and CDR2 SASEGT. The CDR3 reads CASSEYLANQPQHF. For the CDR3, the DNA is TGTGCCAGCAGTGAATATCTGGCGAATCAGCCCCAGCATTTT.

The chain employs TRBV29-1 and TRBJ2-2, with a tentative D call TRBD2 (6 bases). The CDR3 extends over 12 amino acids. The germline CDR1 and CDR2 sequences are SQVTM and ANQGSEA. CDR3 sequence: CRAGTNTGELFF. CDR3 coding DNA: TGCAGGGCGGGGACGAACACCGGGGAGCTGTTTTTT.

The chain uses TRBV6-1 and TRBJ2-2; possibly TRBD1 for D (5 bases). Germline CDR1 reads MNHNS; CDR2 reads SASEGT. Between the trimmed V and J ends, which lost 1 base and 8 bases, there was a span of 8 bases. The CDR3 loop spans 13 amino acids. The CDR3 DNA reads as TGTGCCAGCAGTGAAGGGACATGGGGGGAGCTGTTTTTT. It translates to CASSEGTWGELFF.

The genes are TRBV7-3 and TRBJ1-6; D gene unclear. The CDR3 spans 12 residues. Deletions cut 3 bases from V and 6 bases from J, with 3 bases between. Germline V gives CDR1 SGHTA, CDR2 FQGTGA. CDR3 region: CASSFSNSPLHF. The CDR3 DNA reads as TGTGCCAGCAGCTTCAGTAATTCACCCCTCCACTTT.

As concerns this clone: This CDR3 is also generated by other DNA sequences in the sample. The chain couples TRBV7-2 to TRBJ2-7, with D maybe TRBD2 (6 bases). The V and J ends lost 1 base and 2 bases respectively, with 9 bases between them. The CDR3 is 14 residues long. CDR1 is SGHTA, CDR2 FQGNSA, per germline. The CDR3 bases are TGTGCCAGCAGCTTAGATGGGGGGACCTACGAGCAGTACTTC. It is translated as CASSLDGGTYEQYF. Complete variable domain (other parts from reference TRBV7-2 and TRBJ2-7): GAGVSQSPSNKVTEKGKDVELRCDPISGHTALYWYRQSLGQGLEFLIYFQGNSAPDKSGLPSDRFSAERTGGSVSTLTIQRTQQEDSAVYLCASSLDGGTYEQYFGPGTRLTVT.

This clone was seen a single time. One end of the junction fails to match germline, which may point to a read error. CDR3: CASSLARPDALDF. The DNA of the CDR3 is TGTGCCAGCAGCTTAGCGAGACCGGACGCCCTAGACTTC. V and J are TRBV7-9 and TRBJ2-7; the D is unclear. CDR3 length equals 13 residues. Germline V gives CDR1 SEHNR, CDR2 FQNEAQ (reference sequence).

The CDR3 DNA reads TGCGCCAGCAGCCGCAGGGGTGAGCGGGGAGGGGATACGCAGTATTTT. Its protein product is CASSRRGERGGDTQYF. This rearrangement joins TRBV5-1 to TRBJ2-3; a weak D match, TRBD2 (7 bases). The CDR3 loop spans 16 amino acids. Trimming left V 4 bases short and J 6 bases short, with 21 bases between. The germline CDR1 and CDR2 sequences are SGHRS and YFSETQ.

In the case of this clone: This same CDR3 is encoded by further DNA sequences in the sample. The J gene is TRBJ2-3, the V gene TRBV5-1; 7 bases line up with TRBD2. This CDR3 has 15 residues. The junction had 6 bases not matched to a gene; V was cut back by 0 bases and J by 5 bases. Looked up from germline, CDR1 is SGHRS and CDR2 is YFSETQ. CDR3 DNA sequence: TGCGCCAGCAGCTTGGCGGTAGCGGGCGGAGATACGCAGTATTTT. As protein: CASSLAVAGGDTQYF.